One and the same sample provided the 17 T cell receptor beta chains below, sequenced in a study of OX40 agonist ivuxolimab in advanced cancers. TCRdb keeps only in-frame clones here, not all; method: immunoSEQ multiplex PCR. The data contain roughly 13,000 clones, about 78% of them seen just once; the ten biggest clones take up 16%. The sequenced sample was CD4+ or CD8+ T cells sorted from blood, obtained in a trial of the OX40 agonist ivuxolimab. The receptor set was obtained from an adult with an advanced solid tumor such as melanoma, head and neck, liver or kidney cancer.

CDR3 DNA: TGTGCCAGCAGGCGCGAAGGACGGAACTATGGCTACACCTTC. Amino acids: CASRREGRNYGYTF. The chain recombines TRBV5-5 with TRBJ1-2; D uncertain. V dropped 5 bases and J dropped 2 bases, with 13 bases sitting between them. This CDR3 comprises 14 residues. CDR1 is SGHKS and CDR2 is YYEKEE in the germline V gene (reference sequence). Supplemented by reference TRBV5-5 and TRBJ1-2, the full variable domain reads DAGVTQSPTHLIKTRGQQVTLRCSPISGHKSVSWYQQVLGQGPQFIFQYYEKEERGRGNFPDRFSARQFPNYSSELNVNALLLGDSALYLCASRREGRNYGYTFGSGTRLTVV.

Details on this clone: The junction and the germline gene differ at one end; a read error may be behind it. The V and J genes are TRBV6-4 and TRBJ2-7; no clear D gene. The CDR3 length is 14 residues. Germline CDR1 and CDR2: MRHNA and SNTAGT. Here the CDR3 DNA reads TGTGCCAGCAGTTACTCGTCCGACTCCTACGAGCAGTACTTC. Protein sequence: CASSYSSDSYEQYF.

J is TRBJ2-3 and V is TRBV9, with unresolved D. The CDR3 covers 12 residues. V lost 0 bases and J lost 8, with 7 bases in between. The germline V gene encodes CDR1 SGDLS and CDR2 YYNGEE. In nucleotides, the CDR3 is TGTGCCAGCAGCGTAGGGAGTTCTACGCAGTATTTT. This sequence encodes CASSVGSSTQYF.

The chain is built from TRBV19 and TRBJ1-5, with 7 bases fitting TRBD1. The CDR3 contains 15 residues. Germline V gives CDR1 LNHDA, CDR2 SQIVND (reference sequence). J was trimmed by 4 bases and V by 3 bases; bases with no gene match: 6. The CDR3 DNA is TGTGCCAGTAGTATTTCACAGGGGCCGAATCAGCCCCAGCATTTT. This translates into CASSISQGPNQPQHF.

This sequence joins TRBV2 and TRBJ1-3; maybe TRBD1 (5 bases). Trimming pared 0 bases from V and 1 base from J, leaving 13 bases between. The CDR3 sequence is 17 residues long. The germline CDR1 and CDR2 sequences are SNHLY and FYNNEI. The CDR3 loop reads CASSEAQDGGSGNTIYF. The CDR3 region has the DNA TGTGCCAGCAGTGAAGCGCAGGACGGGGGATCTGGAAACACCATATATTTT.

This chain uses TRBV7-6 with TRBJ1-2; 8 bases line up with TRBD1. This CDR3 is built from 15 residues. The ends lost 3 bases at V and 1 base at J; junction bases unmatched: 4. Germline V gene data show CDR1 as SGHVS and CDR2 as FNYEAQ. This CDR3 is CASSLDRDNNYGYTF. Here the CDR3 DNA reads TGTGCCAGCAGCTTGGACAGGGATAATAACTATGGCTACACCTTC.

The chain carries TRBV30 and TRBJ2-1; tentative D call: TRBD2 (6 bases). Germline V CDR1 and CDR2: GTSNPN, SVGIG (reference sequence). CDR3 length: 12 residues. With 6 bases removed from V and 9 bases from J, the gap between germline ends came to 15 bases. CDR3 loop: CACPRGSSEQFF. As DNA, the CDR3 is TGTGCCTGCCCCCGGGGGTCGAGTGAGCAGTTCTTC.

The rearrangement joins TRBV9 to TRBJ2-1; TRBD2 matches 15 bases. Germline CDR1 SGDLS, CDR2 YYNGEE. The CDR3 runs 17 residues. The V and J ends lost 0 bases and 8 bases, in that order; junction bases with no gene match: 6. This CDR3 is CASSVAGTSGGSDEQFF. In DNA, the CDR3 is TGTGCCAGCAGCGTAGCTGGGACTAGCGGGGGGTCCGATGAGCAGTTCTTC. The variable domain in full, completed from reference TRBV9 and TRBJ2-1, reads DSGVTQTPKHLITATGQRVTLRCSPRSGDLSVYWYQQSLDQGLQFLIQYYNGEERAKGNILERFSAQQFPDLHSELNLSSLELGDSALYFCASSVAGTSGGSDEQFFGPGTRLTVL.

This chain connects TRBV27 to TRBJ2-3; 11 bases agree with TRBD1. Germline CDR1 MNHEY, CDR2 SMNVEV (reference sequence). CDR3 length: 16 residues. V lost 5 bases, J lost 2 bases, and 6 bases stayed unmatched. CDR3 bases: TGTGCCAGCAGTCCCTGGACAGGGGGCCCCACAGATACGCAGTATTTT. It is translated as CASSPWTGGPTDTQYF.

The chain carries TRBV19 and TRBJ1-4; 7 nucleotides agree with TRBD1. Germline V lookup: CDR1 LNHDA, CDR2 SQIVND (reference sequence). There are 17 residues in the CDR3. V shed 4 bases and J 6 bases; nucleotides not matched to a gene: 14. Here the CDR3 DNA reads TGTGCCAGTAGTACCCACTTACAGGGGTACTACGATGAAAAACTGTTTTTT. This sequence encodes CASSTHLQGYYDEKLFF.

J is TRBJ2-3 and V is TRBV29-1; the D is unclear. This CDR3 spans 12 amino acids. The ends were cut back, 7 bases at V and 3 bases at J, with 11 bases in the middle. Germline V gene lookup returns CDR1 SQVTM and CDR2 ANQGSEA. CDR3 in amino acids: CSAPLTTDTQYF. DNA for the CDR3: TGCAGCGCCCCTCTGACAACAGATACGCAGTATTTT.

This chain links TRBV16 with TRBJ1-4; D unresolved. CDR1 and CDR2 (germline): KGHSY, FQNENV. CDR3 length: 14 residues. The germline V and J ends were trimmed by 7 bases and 3 bases, with 12 bases remaining between them. The CDR3 loop is CASTEGESNEKLFF. CDR3 in DNA: TGTGCCAGCACCGAGGGCGAGTCTAATGAAAAACTGTTTTTT.

V usage is TRBV28 and J usage is TRBJ2-1; D may be TRBD2 (5 bases). Germline assignment: CDR1 MDHEN and CDR2 SYDVKM. This CDR3 has 13 residues. The ends were cut back, 1 base at V and 6 bases at J, with 7 bases in the middle. CDR3 in DNA: TGTGCCAGCAGTTTATCACTAGTCAATGAGCAGTTCTTC. Amino acids: CASSLSLVNEQFF.

This clone was found a few times. This rearrangement joins TRBV7-8 to TRBJ2-7; the D gene is possibly TRBD2 (5 bases). This CDR3 spans 15 amino acids. CDR1 SGHVS and CDR2 FQNEAQ come from the germline V gene. Trimming stripped 4 bases from V and 5 bases from J, with 18 bases between. Here the CDR3 reads CASSSPLGSTDEQYF. The CDR3 DNA follows: TGTGCCAGCAGCTCACCCTTGGGGAGCACCGACGAGCAGTACTTC. Combining the CDR3 with reference TRBV7-8 and TRBJ2-7 gives the whole variable domain GAGVSQSPRYKVAKRGQDVALRCDPISGHVSLFWYQQALGQGPEFLTYFQNEAQLDKSGLPSDRFFAERPEGSVSTLKIQRTQQEDSAVYLCASSSPLGSTDEQYFGPGTRLTVT.

In regard to this clone: Other DNA sequences in this specimen translate into the identical CDR3. V usage is TRBV9 and J usage is TRBJ2-3, with D possibly being TRBD1 or TRBD2 (6 bases each). From germline, CDR1 is SGDLS and CDR2 YYNGEE. Between the trimmed V and J ends, which lost 0 bases and 2 bases, there was a span of 10 bases. CDR3 size: 15 residues. The CDR3 region is CASSVGGAVTDTQYF. CDR3 bases: TGTGCCAGCAGCGTAGGGGGGGCCGTCACAGATACGCAGTATTTT.

With regard to this clone: A read error may account for a junction end that differs from germline. The genes are TRBV7-7 and TRBJ2-7; 7 positions agree with TRBD1. This CDR3 contains 16 residues. CDR1 is SSHAT and CDR2 is FNYEAQ in the germline V gene (reference sequence). CDR3 sequence reads: CASSLVHTGESYEQYF. The CDR3 DNA follows: TGTGCTAGCAGCTTAGTACACACAGGGGAGTCCTACGAGCAGTACTTC. Together with reference TRBV7-7 and TRBJ2-7, the CDR3 gives the full variable domain: GAGVSQSPRYKVTKRGQDVTLRCDPISSHATLYWYQQALGQGPEFLTYFNYEAQPDKSGLPSDRFSAERPEGSISTLTIQRTEQRDSAMYRCASSLVHTGESYEQYFGPGTRLTVT.

This chain connects TRBV9 to TRBJ1-4, with D perhaps TRBD1 (5 bases). V was cut by 0 bases and J by 6 bases, with 15 bases left in between. CDR1 is SGDLS and CDR2 is YYNGEE in the germline V gene. This CDR3 region has 16 residues. The DNA for the CDR3 is TGTGCCAGCAGCGTAGGGGCCTCCGGGGCGGATGAAAAACTGTTTTTT. Its translation is CASSVGASGADEKLFF.